This paragraph covers one T cell receptor beta chain sequence. Its target is unknown. In TCRdb, the RT-PCR reads were re-called with MiXCR into one record per CDR3 protein. The table includes approximately 230,000 distinct CDR3 sequences, 9.5% to 15% detected once. The data are from a study of response to subunit inactivated influenza vaccine. The CDR3 totals 15 residues. Germline CDR1 and CDR2: SGHAT and FQNNGV. Trimming at V came to 1 base and at J to 5 bases, leaving 3 bases not matched to a gene. General observations from the study: Each seasonal influenza vaccination recruits few new T cells, the authors suggested.

The specimen was non-naive T cells sorted from PBMCs, collected 14 to 15 days before vaccination. This chain links TRBV11-2 with TRBJ2-2, with TRBD2 matching over 8 bases. This clonotype was sampled from a man aged 45 to 65 who received an inactivated influenza vaccine. CDR3 sequence: CASSLASGSTGELFF. The DNA for the CDR3 is TGTGCCAGCAGCTTAGCGAGCGGGAGTACCGGGGAGCTGTTTTTT.